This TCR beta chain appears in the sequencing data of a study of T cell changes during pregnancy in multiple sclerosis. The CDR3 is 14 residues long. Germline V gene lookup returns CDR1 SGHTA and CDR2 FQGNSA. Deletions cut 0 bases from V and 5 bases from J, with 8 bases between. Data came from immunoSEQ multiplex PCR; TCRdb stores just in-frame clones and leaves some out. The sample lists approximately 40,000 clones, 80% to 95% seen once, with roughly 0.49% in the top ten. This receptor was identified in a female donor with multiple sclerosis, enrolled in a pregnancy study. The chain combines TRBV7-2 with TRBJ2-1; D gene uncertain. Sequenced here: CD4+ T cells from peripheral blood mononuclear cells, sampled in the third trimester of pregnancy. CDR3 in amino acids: CASSLAPSHNEQFF. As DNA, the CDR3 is TGTGCCAGCAGCTTAGCCCCTAGTCACAATGAGCAGTTCTTC.